Below are 29 T cell receptor beta chains sequenced from a single sample in a study of blood T cell repertoires in COVID-19. Sequencing was performed with immunoSEQ multiplex PCR; in TCRdb, only in-frame clones are kept and a portion is missing. The sample has 150,000 to 200,000 clones; approximately 86% are singletons. Source material: peripheral blood. These receptors came from a man in his 60s with COVID-19, enrolled during active disease.

Regarding this clone: The sample carries other DNA sequences with the same CDR3. V and J are TRBV6-5 and TRBJ1-1; perhaps TRBD1 as D (5 bases). V was cut by 6 bases and J by 0 bases, with 8 bases left in between. The CDR3 is 13 amino acids. Germline CDR1 MNHEY, CDR2 SVGAGI. This CDR3 reads CASRTGLNTEAFF. The CDR3 DNA reads as TGTGCCAGCAGAACAGGACTGAACACTGAAGCTTTCTTT.

The genes are TRBV18 and TRBJ2-7, with D perhaps TRBD2 (5 bases). V was clipped by 3 bases and J by 3 bases, with 12 bases between them. The CDR3 contains 14 residues. Germline V lookup: CDR1 KGHSH, CDR2 LQKENI. CDR3 DNA: TGTGCCAGCTCACCCACCGGGATGGACTACGAGCAGTACTTC. This encodes CASSPTGMDYEQYF.

The genes are TRBV3-1 (or the pseudogene TRBV3-2) and TRBJ2-7, with D tentatively TRBD1 (5 bases). V dropped 0 bases and J dropped 4 bases, with 10 bases sitting between them. CDR1 is LGHDT, CDR2 YNNKEL, per germline (reference sequence). The CDR3 covers 14 residues. CDR3 amino acids: CASSQDPGWYEQYF. Written as DNA, the CDR3 is TGTGCCAGCAGCCAAGATCCAGGGTGGTACGAGCAGTACTTC.

The chain joins TRBV10-3 to TRBJ2-7, with a tentative D call TRBD2 (6 bases). CDR1 is ENHRY and CDR2 is SYGVKD in the germline V gene. V was pared by 6 bases and J by 7 bases, with 13 bases between. This CDR3 region has 12 residues. The CDR3 is CAISQGLKEQYF. The CDR3 nucleotides are TGTGCCATCAGCCAGGGACTGAAGGAGCAGTACTTC.

This chain links TRBV28 with TRBJ1-4; D gene unclear. Germline V gives CDR1 MDHEN, CDR2 SYDVKM. This CDR3 is 13 amino acids long. Trimming pared 2 bases from V and 8 bases from J, leaving 9 bases between. The CDR3 bases are TGTGCCAGCAGTTTAGACGGGGTGGAAAAACTGTTTTTT. Encoded protein: CASSLDGVEKLFF.

V usage is TRBV4-3 and J usage is TRBJ2-1; weak D call: TRBD1 (5 bases). CDR1 is LGHNA, CDR2 YSLEER, per germline. The length of the CDR3 is 16 residues. V was shortened by 0 bases and J by 5 bases, with 14 bases between the two germline ends. CDR3 sequence (DNA): TGCGCCAGCAGCCAAGATATGAAGGGGTTCAACAATGAGCAGTTCTTC. Protein sequence: CASSQDMKGFNNEQFF.

V is TRBV2 and J is TRBJ1-6, with D maybe TRBD1 (6 bases). In germline, CDR1 is SNHLY, CDR2 FYNNEI. The CDR3 spans 16 residues. V lost 4 bases and J lost 6, with 16 bases in between. The CDR3 bases are TGTGCCAGCAGTGCCCTAGGGGGTTTGGGTAATTCACCCCTCCACTTT. Protein sequence: CASSALGGLGNSPLHF.

This sequence joins TRBV5-4 and TRBJ2-7, with D possibly TRBD2 on 5 matching bases. Between the trimmed V and J ends, which lost 3 bases and 0 bases, there was a span of 25 bases. The CDR3 covers 19 residues. CDR1 and CDR2 from the germline V gene are SGHNT and YYREEE (reference sequence). The CDR3 loop reads CASSSQSVPSGVDSYEQYF. CDR3 sequence (DNA): TGTGCCAGCAGCTCACAGAGCGTGCCGTCCGGGGTCGACTCCTACGAGCAGTACTTC.

This sequence joins TRBV7-8 and TRBJ1-6; 7 bases agree with TRBD1. J was trimmed by 9 bases and V by 4 bases; bases with no gene match: 9. The CDR3 runs 15 residues. Germline V gene sequence: CDR1 SGHVS, CDR2 FQNEAQ. The CDR3 spells CASSSPGTVGSPLHF. In nucleotides, the CDR3 is TGTGCCAGCAGCTCCCCCGGGACAGTAGGTTCACCCCTCCACTTT.

The rearrangement joins TRBV5-1 to TRBJ1-2; 9 bases fit TRBD1. The germline V gene has CDR1 SGHRS and CDR2 YFSETQ. The V and J ends lost 4 bases and 7 bases, in that order; junction bases with no gene match: 8. The length of the CDR3 is 14 residues. CDR3 amino acids: CASSTEQGAGGYTF. The CDR3 nucleotides read TGCGCCAGCAGCACCGAACAGGGGGCGGGTGGCTACACCTTC.

The chain links TRBV27 to TRBJ1-2; 8 bases align to TRBD1. The CDR3 sequence is 15 residues long. Germline CDR1 reads MNHEY; CDR2 reads SMNVEV (reference sequence). Trimming took 0 bases from V and 4 from J; bases not matched to a gene: 4. The DNA of the CDR3 is TGTGCCAGCAGTTTATCGACGACAGGGGCCTATGGCTACACCTTC. Translation gives CASSLSTTGAYGYTF.

This clone came up many times. V gene TRBV12-3 or TRBV12-4 combines with J gene TRBJ1-3; 7 bases match TRBD1. The CDR3 covers 13 residues. V lost 5 bases, J lost 4 bases, and 2 bases stayed unmatched. For the CDR3, the DNA is TGTGCCAGCAGTACGACAGGGGGAAACACCATATATTTT. It encodes CASSTTGGNTIYF.

This clone has a single count. The gene calls are TRBV24-1 and TRBJ1-5; TRBD1 is a possible D gene (5 bases). The germline CDR1 and CDR2 sequences are KGHDR and SFDVKD. This CDR3 is 15 amino acids long. Trimming left V 4 bases short and J 2 bases short, with 11 bases between. The CDR3 region is CATSDRDFGNQPQHF. CDR3 DNA sequence: TGTGCCACCAGTGACCGGGACTTCGGCAATCAGCCCCAGCATTTT.

The rearrangement joins TRBV7-9 to TRBJ2-5; TRBD1 agrees at 7 bases. Trimming took 5 bases from V and 4 from J; bases not matched to a gene: 13. The germline CDR1 and CDR2 sequences are SEHNR and FQNEAQ (reference sequence). This CDR3 comprises 16 residues. CDR3 sequence (DNA): TGTGCCAGCAGCCGAGGGGCCACAGGGGAGAGAGAGACCCAGTACTTC. Its translation is CASSRGATGERETQYF. Based on the CDR3 plus reference TRBV7-9 and TRBJ2-5, the full variable domain is DTGVSQNPRHKITKRGQNVTFRCDPISEHNRLYWYRQTLGQGPEFLTYFQNEAQLEKSRLLSDRFSAERPKGSFSTLEIQRTEQGDSAMYLCASSRGATGERETQYFGPGTRLLVL.

The chain uses TRBV23-1 and TRBJ1-5; a possible D gene is TRBD1 (6 bases). TRBV23-1 is an open reading frame whose function is uncertain. This CDR3 is 21 amino acids long. Trimming pared 0 bases from V and 5 bases from J, leaving 29 bases between. CDR3 DNA sequence: TGCGCCAGCAGTCAATCGATTGACATCCAACAACTGACAGGTTGGGATCAGCCCCAGCATTTT. Translation: CASSQSIDIQQLTGWDQPQHF.

V usage is TRBV7-9 and J usage is TRBJ1-2; 8 positions agree with TRBD1. CDR1 is SEHNR, CDR2 FQNEAQ, per germline (reference sequence). With V trimmed by 7 bases and J by 8 bases, 9 bases remained unmatched. CDR3 length: 13 residues. In nucleotides, the CDR3 is TGTGCCAGCACCCAGGGGGCTTTGGGAGGCTACACCTTC. Its protein product is CASTQGALGGYTF. Variable domain in full (rest from reference TRBV7-9 and TRBJ1-2): DTGVSQNPRHKITKRGQNVTFRCDPISEHNRLYWYRQTLGQGPEFLTYFQNEAQLEKSRLLSDRFSAERPKGSFSTLEIQRTEQGDSAMYLCASTQGALGGYTFGSGTRLTVV.

The chain employs TRBV18 and TRBJ1-1; D is uncertain. The CDR3 loop spans 15 amino acids. V shed 6 bases and J shed 3 bases, with 17 bases lying between them. In germline, CDR1 is KGHSH, CDR2 LQKENI. CDR3 sequence: CASSQTMRGDTEAFF. The CDR3 nucleotides are TGTGCCAGCTCTCAGACTATGAGAGGAGACACTGAAGCTTTCTTT.

CDR3 sequence (DNA): TGCGCCAGCAGCTTGGGGCAGGGAGGTAACTATGGCTACACCTTC. Amino acid sequence: CASSLGQGGNYGYTF. The chain couples TRBV5-1 to TRBJ1-2; D is perhaps TRBD1 (5 bases). CDR3 length equals 15 residues. Germline lookup yields CDR1 SGHRS and CDR2 YFSETQ. The germline V and J ends were trimmed by 0 bases and 1 base, with 10 bases remaining between them.

The gene calls are TRBV27 and TRBJ1-5, with 7 bases lining up with TRBD1. Unmatched junction bases numbered 9, after V lost 6 bases and J lost 4 bases. Germline V gives CDR1 MNHEY, CDR2 SMNVEV (reference sequence). The CDR3 extends over 15 amino acids. The CDR3: CASSSLQGSNQPQHF. Here the CDR3 DNA reads TGTGCCAGCAGCTCGTTACAGGGGAGTAATCAGCCCCAGCATTTT.

The V gene is TRBV5-1, the J gene TRBJ1-1; 9 positions agree with TRBD1. The trim removed 1 base at V and 6 bases at J, leaving 7 bases unmatched. Germline CDR1 SGHRS, CDR2 YFSETQ. This CDR3 contains 15 residues. CDR3 bases: TGCGCCAGCAGCTTGACACAGGGGGCGCGATCTGAAGCTTTCTTT. Translation: CASSLTQGARSEAFF.

This chain joins TRBV7-9 and TRBJ2-5, with D maybe TRBD1 (6 bases). Per germline, CDR1 SEHNR and CDR2 FQNEAQ (reference sequence). The CDR3 runs to 12 residues. V lost 7 bases and J 2 bases, leaving 8 bases between the germline ends. CDR3 protein: CASKTGQETQYF. The CDR3 region has the DNA TGTGCCAGCAAAACAGGGCAAGAGACCCAGTACTTC.

V usage is TRBV30 and J usage is TRBJ1-1; TRBD1 might be the D (6 bases). The germline V gene has CDR1 GTSNPN and CDR2 SVGIG (reference sequence). Trimming left V 4 bases short and J 2 bases short, with 17 bases between. CDR3 length: 15 amino acids. DNA for the CDR3: TGTGCCTGGAAGATAGGACAGTGGGACAACACTGAAGCTTTCTTT. It translates to CAWKIGQWDNTEAFF. The full variable domain, in which reference TRBV30 and TRBJ1-1 provide the parts outside the CDR3, is SQTIHQWPATLVQPVGSPLSLECTVEGTSNPNLYWYRQAAGRGLQLLFYSVGIGQISSEVPQNLSASRPQDRQFILSSKKLLLSDSGFYLCAWKIGQWDNTEAFFGQGTRLTVV.

J is TRBJ1-2 and V is TRBV7-9; 7 bases align to TRBD1. With V trimmed by 1 base and J by 7 bases, 9 bases remained unmatched. CDR1 and CDR2 (germline): SEHNR, FQNEAQ (reference sequence). This CDR3 contains 15 residues. The CDR3 DNA sequence: TGTGCCAGCAGCTTAGTTTCAACAGGGGTCCGTGGCTACACCTTC. Its protein product is CASSLVSTGVRGYTF.

The chain is built from TRBV19 and TRBJ1-1; 7 nucleotides align to TRBD1. From germline, CDR1 is LNHDA and CDR2 SQIVND (reference sequence). This CDR3 is built from 14 residues. With 7 bases clipped from V and 1 base from J, the junction kept 6 bases outside the gene matches. CDR3 sequence: CASIPTGRNTEAFF. The CDR3 region has the DNA TGTGCCAGTATCCCGACAGGGAGGAACACTGAAGCTTTCTTT. Based on the CDR3 plus reference TRBV19 and TRBJ1-1, the full variable domain is DGGITQSPKYLFRKEGQNVTLSCEQNLNHDAMYWYRQDPGQGLRLIYYSQIVNDFQKGDIAEGYSVSREKKESFPLTVTSAQKNPTAFYLCASIPTGRNTEAFFGQGTRLTVV.

The V gene is TRBV6-5, the J gene TRBJ1-6; D remains unclear. Germline-derived CDR1 and CDR2 are MNHEY and SVGAGI. Between the trimmed V and J ends, which lost 5 bases and 0 bases, there was a span of 8 bases. This CDR3 has 15 amino acids. CDR3 DNA sequence: TGTGCCAGCAGTCTTTCCAGCTCCTATAATTCACCCCTCCACTTT. Amino acids: CASSLSSSYNSPLHF.

The rearrangement links TRBV19 to TRBJ1-4; tentatively, D is TRBD1 (5 bases). Germline-derived CDR1 and CDR2 are LNHDA and SQIVND (reference sequence). This CDR3 has 17 amino acids. V lost 10 bases and J lost 10, with 31 bases in between. CDR3 bases: TGTGCCACCAAAGACAGTCTAGTGAGCCCACTGACGGGAAAACTGTTTTTT. Translation gives CATKDSLVSPLTGKLFF. Combining the CDR3 with reference TRBV19 and TRBJ1-4 gives the whole variable domain DGGITQSPKYLFRKEGQNVTLSCEQNLNHDAMYWYRQDPGQGLRLIYYSQIVNDFQKGDIAEGYSVSREKKESFPLTVTSAQKNPTAFYLCATKDSLVSPLTGKLFFGSGTQLSVL.

The gene calls are TRBV7-2 and TRBJ2-7, with 7 positions matching TRBD1. This CDR3 comprises 17 residues. V gave up 5 bases and J gave up 3 bases; unmatched junction bases: 16. The germline V gene encodes CDR1 SGHTA and CDR2 FQGNSA. The CDR3 here is CASSTARLGTAIYEQYF. CDR3 DNA: TGTGCCAGCAGCACAGCCCGACTCGGGACAGCCATCTACGAGCAGTACTTC. Complete variable domain (other parts from reference TRBV7-2 and TRBJ2-7): GAGVSQSPSNKVTEKGKDVELRCDPISGHTALYWYRQSLGQGLEFLIYFQGNSAPDKSGLPSDRFSAERTGGSVSTLTIQRTQQEDSAVYLCASSTARLGTAIYEQYFGPGTRLTVT.

The chain uses TRBV6-6 and TRBJ1-3; TRBD1 is a possible D gene (5 bases). Trimming took 8 bases from V and 0 from J, leaving 11 bases between them. CDR3 length: 14 residues. Germline-derived CDR1 and CDR2 are MNHNY and SVGAGI (reference sequence). The CDR3 sequence: CASLGVASGNTIYF. CDR3 nucleotide sequence: TGTGCCAGCCTAGGGGTCGCCTCTGGAAACACCATATATTTT.

The chain has TRBV7-9 and TRBJ1-3; D gene ambiguous. Looked up from germline, CDR1 is SEHNR and CDR2 is FQNEAQ (reference sequence). With 4 bases removed from V and 0 bases from J, the gap between germline ends came to 7 bases. The CDR3 contains 14 residues. The CDR3 DNA reads as TGTGCCAGCAGCTCAGTTACCTCTGGAAACACCATATATTTT. Translation gives CASSSVTSGNTIYF. Variable domain in full (rest from reference TRBV7-9 and TRBJ1-3): DTGVSQNPRHKITKRGQNVTFRCDPISEHNRLYWYRQTLGQGPEFLTYFQNEAQLEKSRLLSDRFSAERPKGSFSTLEIQRTEQGDSAMYLCASSSVTSGNTIYFGEGSWLTVV.